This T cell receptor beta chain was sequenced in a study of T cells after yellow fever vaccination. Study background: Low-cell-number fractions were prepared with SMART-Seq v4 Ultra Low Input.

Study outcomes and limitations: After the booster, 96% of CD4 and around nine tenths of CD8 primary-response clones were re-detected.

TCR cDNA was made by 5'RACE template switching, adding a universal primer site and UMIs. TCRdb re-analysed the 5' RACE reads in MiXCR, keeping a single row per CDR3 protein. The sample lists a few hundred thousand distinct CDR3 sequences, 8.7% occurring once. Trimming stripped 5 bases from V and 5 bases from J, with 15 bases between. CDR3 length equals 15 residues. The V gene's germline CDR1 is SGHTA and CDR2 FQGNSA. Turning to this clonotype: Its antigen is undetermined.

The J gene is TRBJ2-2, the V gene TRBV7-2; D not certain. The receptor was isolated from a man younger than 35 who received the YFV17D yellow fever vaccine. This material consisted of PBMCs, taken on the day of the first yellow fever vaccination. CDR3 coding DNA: TGTGCCAGCAGCCCCAAAGGCGGATGGACCGGGGAGCTGTTTTTT. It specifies CASSPKGGWTGELFF.